Below, 9 T cell receptor beta chains from the same sample are listed, as sequenced in a study of T cells in Graves' hyperthyroidism and ophthalmopathy. TCR beta CDR3 regions were amplified from RNA. A first-round RT-PCR of the TCR CDR3 used the HTBI primer set. TCRdb itself ran the multiplex PCR reads through MiXCR, one entry per CDR3 protein. The table has roughly 200,000 distinct CDR3 sequences, 15% to 20% seen once. Sequencing input: blood. These receptors were obtained from a man aged 35-49 years with Graves' hyperthyroidism.

The J gene is TRBJ1-4, the V gene TRBV20-1; 12 nucleotides agree with TRBD1. The germline CDR1 and CDR2 sequences are DFQATT and SNEGSKA (reference sequence). The junction had 6 bases not matched to a gene; V was cut back by 0 bases and J by 7 bases. The CDR3 runs 16 residues. The CDR3 loop is CSAREPGQGAVEKLFF. The CDR3 region has the DNA TGCAGTGCTAGAGAGCCGGGACAGGGGGCGGTTGAAAAACTGTTTTTT.

There are many counts of this clonotype. The J gene is TRBJ2-2, the V gene TRBV9; D gene ambiguous. Per germline, CDR1 SGDLS and CDR2 YYNGEE. The CDR3 loop spans 14 amino acids. Trimming took 0 bases from V and 5 from J, leaving 8 bases between them. CDR3 DNA sequence: TGTGCCAGCAGCGTAGGTGGTCAGACCGGGGAGCTGTTTTTT. This gives the protein CASSVGGQTGELFF.

This clonotype was picked up many times. J is TRBJ2-3 and V is TRBV5-1; 12 bases line up with TRBD2. The germline gives CDR1 SGHRS, CDR2 YFSETQ. With V trimmed by 5 bases and J by 2 bases, 6 bases remained unmatched. CDR3 length: 16 amino acids. In DNA form, the CDR3 reads TGCGCCAGCAGAAGGACTAGCGGGATTCACACAGATACGCAGTATTTT. Amino acids: CASRRTSGIHTDTQYF. Full variable domain (missing parts from reference TRBV5-1 and TRBJ2-3): KAGVTQTPRYLIKTRGQQVTLSCSPISGHRSVSWYQQTPGQGLQFLFEYFSETQRNKGNFPGRFSGRQFSNSRSEMNVSTLELGDSALYLCASRRTSGIHTDTQYFGPGTRLTVL.

This clonotype showed up many times. The CDR3 region is CASSLWSSGGAESYNEQFF. For the CDR3, the DNA is TGTGCCAGCAGTTTATGGAGTAGCGGGGGGGCCGAGTCCTACAATGAGCAGTTCTTC. The rearrangement uses TRBV27 and TRBJ2-1, with 11 bases matching TRBD2. Germline CDR1 MNHEY, CDR2 SMNVEV (reference sequence). This CDR3 contains 19 residues. The V gene end was trimmed by 1 base and the J gene end by 1 base; junction bases not matched to a gene: 9.

This clonotype has more than one count but fewer than ten. This chain uses TRBV6-2 or TRBV6-3 with TRBJ2-5; no clear D. Trimming stripped 4 bases from V and 7 bases from J, with 22 bases between. This CDR3 comprises 16 residues. Germline V gives CDR1 MNHEY, CDR2 SVGEGT. For the CDR3, the DNA is TGTGCCAGCAGTTCCATAGAAAACGGTCGTCCATGGACCCAGTACTTC. As protein: CASSSIENGRPWTQYF.

This sequence joins TRBV5-4 and TRBJ2-7, with 9 bases fitting TRBD2. The CDR3 spans 15 residues. In germline, CDR1 is SGHNT, CDR2 YYREEE (reference sequence). V dropped 5 bases and J dropped 5; count of bases not matched to a gene: 11. The DNA of the CDR3 is TGTGCCAGCAGGTTCGCGGGGGGGAACCCCGACGAGCAGTACTTC. As protein: CASRFAGGNPDEQYF. Drawing the rest from reference TRBV5-4 and TRBJ2-7, the complete variable domain is ETGVTQSPTHLIKTRGQQVTLRCSSQSGHNTVSWYQQALGQGPQFIFQYYREEENGRGNFPPRFSGLQFPNYSSELNVNALELDDSALYLCASRFAGGNPDEQYFGPGTRLTVT.

At least ten counts were recorded for this clonotype. This chain uses TRBV3-1 with TRBJ1-6; TRBD1 is a possible D gene (6 bases). Germline V lookup: CDR1 LGHDT, CDR2 YNNKEL (reference sequence). V was shortened by 3 bases and J by 7 bases, with 19 bases between the two germline ends. This CDR3 has 17 residues. DNA of the CDR3: TGTGCCAGCAGCCAGGGCCAGGGGATAGTAGGGAATTCACCCCTCCACTTT. Amino acids: CASSQGQGIVGNSPLHF.

This clonotype was observed at least ten times. The chain links TRBV3-2 to TRBJ2-5; the table's D call TRBD2 went unverified against the DNA. TRBV3-2 is tagged as a pseudogene. This CDR3 is 16 amino acids long. CDR3 loop: CASSQELAGGQETQYF. The CDR3 coding sequence is TGTGCCAGCAGCCAAGAACTAGCGGGGGGTCAAGAGACCCAGTACTTC.

This clonotype appeared many times. The rearrangement links TRBV20-1 to TRBJ1-2, with no clear D. Deletions cut 3 bases from V and 3 bases from J, with 11 bases between. The CDR3 covers 13 residues. Looked up from germline, CDR1 is DFQATT and CDR2 is SNEGSKA (reference sequence). The CDR3 loop reads CSASFGGDYGYTF. The DNA of the CDR3 is TGCAGTGCTAGTTTTGGCGGAGACTATGGCTACACCTTC.